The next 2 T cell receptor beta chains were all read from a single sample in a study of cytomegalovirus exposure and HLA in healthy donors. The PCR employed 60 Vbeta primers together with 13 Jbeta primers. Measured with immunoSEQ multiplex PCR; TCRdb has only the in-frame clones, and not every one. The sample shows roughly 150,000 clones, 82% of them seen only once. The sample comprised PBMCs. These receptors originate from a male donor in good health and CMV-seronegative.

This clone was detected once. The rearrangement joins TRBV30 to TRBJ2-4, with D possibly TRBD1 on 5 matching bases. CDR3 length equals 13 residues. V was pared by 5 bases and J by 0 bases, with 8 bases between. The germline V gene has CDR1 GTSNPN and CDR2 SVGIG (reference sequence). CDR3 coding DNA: TGTGCCTGGGGCAGGGAAGCCAAAAACATTCAGTACTTC. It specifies CAWGREAKNIQYF.

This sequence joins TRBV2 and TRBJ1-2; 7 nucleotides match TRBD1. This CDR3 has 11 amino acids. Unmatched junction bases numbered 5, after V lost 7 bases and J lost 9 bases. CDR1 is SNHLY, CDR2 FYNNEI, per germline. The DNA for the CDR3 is TGTGCCAGCATCCAGGGGGAGAGCTACACCTTC. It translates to CASIQGESYTF.